The subject of this entry is one T cell receptor (beta chain). Antigen specificity is unknown. TCRB CDR3 was amplified from 2 ug genomic DNA or less. Amplification used 60 V beta primers and 13 J beta primers. The protocol was immunoSEQ multiplex PCR, while the TCRdb copy is restricted to in-frame clones and leaves out a portion. Found here are about 99,000 clones, less than 90% of them singletons; the top ten hold roughly 5.9%. This entry is derived from a study of glioma-infiltrating T cells after dendritic cell vaccination. Whole-study context: Treatment, given 2003 to 2012, was autologous tumor lysate-pulsed dendritic cell vaccination.

Germline CDR1 reads SGHRS; CDR2 reads YFSETQ. Trimming took 3 bases from V and 1 from J; bases not matched to a gene: 9. This CDR3 comprises 16 residues. Broader study findings: Higher TCR clonality did not directly relate to longer survival.

Time point denoted: after dendritic cell vaccination, including at tumor progression/relapse. The origin of this receptor is a human donor with glioblastoma. The sample here was blood, taken after dendritic cell vaccination. The rearrangement links TRBV5-1 to TRBJ1-2, with 7 positions matching TRBD1. This CDR3 is CASSSDPDRVNYGYTF. For the CDR3, the DNA is TGCGCCAGCAGCTCCGACCCCGACAGGGTTAACTATGGCTACACCTTC.